This TCR beta chain was observed in a study of vaccination and CD4 T cells after COVID-19. At the level of the study: Post-vaccine sampling followed dose two by a median roughly 76 days (range 14 to 241). The stimulus for the cells was overlapping spike peptides derived from SARS-CoV-2, HCoV-NL63, HCoV-OC43 and HCoV-229E.

This sample's treatment: roughly 10-day PBMC culture with coronavirus spike peptide pools or control peptides (ViraFEST assay). One should note that the unexposed donor's CD4+ T cells were collected before the COVID-19 pandemic (2011-2018). The Oncomine TCR Beta short-read assay was applied to DNA of cultured CD4+ T cells. The authors extracted genomic DNA from cultured CD4+ T cells. In TCRdb, the PCR reads were re-called with MiXCR into one record per CDR3 protein. The profile shows about 11,000 distinct CDR3 sequences, about 29% of them singletons. This clonotype was observed a handful of times. Its target is unknown. This CDR3 spans 14 amino acids. The V end lost 4 bases, the J end lost 0 bases, and 10 bases lay between the germline ends. Looked up from germline, CDR1 is SGHRS and CDR2 is YFSETQ.

The sample comprised CD4+ T cells from blood, cultured in vitro. This sequence joins TRBV5-1 and TRBJ2-5; tentative D call: TRBD2 (6 bases). The origin of this receptor is a human donor in good health. The CDR3 DNA reads as TGCGCCAGCAGCCCGGGACTGTACCAAGAGACCCAGTACTTC. Its protein product is CASSPGLYQETQYF.